Sequencing of this T cell receptor (beta chain) was carried out in a study of OX40 agonist ivuxolimab in advanced cancers. Background for the entire study: Ivuxolimab was an agonistic, fully human IgG2 monoclonal antibody directed against OX40 (CD134), a costimulatory receptor. Intravenous ivuxolimab was administered to patients every 2 weeks at six dose levels: 0.01, 0.1, 0.3, 1.5, 3 and 10 mg/kg. The paper reports the monotherapy dose-escalation portion (N of about 51 patients) of the phase I ivuxolimab trial. Partial responses were achieved by three dose-escalation patients, of whom one had hepatocellular carcinoma and two had cutaneous melanoma. Peripheral TCRbeta sequencing aimed to test whether ivuxolimab altered TCR sequence diversity and caused clonal T-cell expansion. In the dose-escalation cohort, nearly 85% of patients were male, and the mean age was around 65 years with a range of roughly 23 to 79. Prior anti-PD-1, anti-PD-L1 or anti-CTLA-4 therapy was permitted, and 30% to 45% of dose-escalation patients had received checkpoint inhibitors. Of the roughly 50 dose-escalation patients, hepatocellular carcinoma was present in approximately 20, melanoma in around 15, renal cell carcinoma in 9 and head and neck cancer in 9.

Genomic DNA was extracted from sorted cells for sequencing of the TCRbeta CDR3 region. The immunoSEQ Assay was used to sequence the TCRbeta CDR3 regions. This is the immuneACCESS table as TCRdb keeps it, with only in-frame sequences that have V and J called. A part of the clones is gone; compared with another copy, unresolved V genes explain less than half, and the rest is unexplained. The sample contains 75,000 to 95,000 clones, around 90% of them found a single time. Roughly 0.53% of the sample comes from the top ten. Regarding this clone: Which antigen it targets is not known. Base qualities are not at hand, and no much larger clone is one base apart.

Study-level results and caveats: Low levels of normalized T-cell clonal expansion were also seen in some patients who did not respond. At doses from 0.1 to 3.0 mg/kg, clonal expansion was seen in both CD4+ and CD8+ blood T cells between baseline and week 6. Antigen specificity was not determined for the clonally expanded peripheral T cells. In the 0.1-3.0 mg/kg groups, partial responders had among the lowest normalized peripheral clonal expansion, particularly in CD8+ T cells. After ivuxolimab, CD8+ T cells had more expanded clones than CD4+ T cells on average.

Patients with a history of autoimmune disease or receiving systemic immunosuppression were excluded from the trial. Peripheral blood for TCR sequencing was collected from all dose cohorts at baseline, on cycle 4 day 1, and on cycle 7 day 1. Samples came from an open-label, multicenter, first-in-human phase I dose-escalation trial of ivuxolimab. Adults with locally advanced or metastatic melanoma, renal cell, hepatocellular, or head and neck squamous cell carcinoma were enrolled in the trial. Before TCR sequencing, CD4+ T cells and CD8+ T cells from peripheral blood were sorted into separate populations. The germline V gene specifies MNHNS as CDR1 and SASEGT as CDR2. Trimming costs V 1 base and J 5 bases, and their ends lie 12 bases apart. The CDR3 contains 16 residues, cysteine and phenylalanine counted. Only the CDR3 part of the read is kept: 48 bases, read in frame from the first base.

The sample here was CD4+ or CD8+ T cells sorted from blood, taken in a trial of the OX40 agonist ivuxolimab. The receptor comes from an adult with an advanced solid tumor such as melanoma, head and neck, liver or kidney cancer. The chain couples TRBV6-1 to TRBJ1-6; TRBD1 is a weak D gene call, 6 bases matching. The nucleotides are TGTGCCAGCAGTGAAGAAACAGGGAGGAATAATTCACCCCTCCACTTT. Translated, this gives CASSEETGRNNSPLHF.